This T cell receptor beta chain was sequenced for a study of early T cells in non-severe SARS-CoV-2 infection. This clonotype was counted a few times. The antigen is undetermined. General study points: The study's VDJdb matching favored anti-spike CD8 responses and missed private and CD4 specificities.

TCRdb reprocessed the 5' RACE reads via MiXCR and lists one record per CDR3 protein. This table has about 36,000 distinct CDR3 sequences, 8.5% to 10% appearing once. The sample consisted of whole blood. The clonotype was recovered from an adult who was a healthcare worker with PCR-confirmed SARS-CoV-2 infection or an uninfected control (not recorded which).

As DNA, the CDR3 is TGTGCCAGCAGCTTACCTGCAGGGGCTGTACTCGATGGCTACACCTTC. This encodes CASSLPAGAVLDGYTF. The V and J genes are TRBV7-9 and TRBJ1-2; weak D call: TRBD1 (6 bases). Trimming left V 2 bases short and J 6 bases short, with 19 bases between. Germline values: CDR1 SEHNR, CDR2 FQNEAQ (reference sequence). The CDR3 has 16 amino acids.